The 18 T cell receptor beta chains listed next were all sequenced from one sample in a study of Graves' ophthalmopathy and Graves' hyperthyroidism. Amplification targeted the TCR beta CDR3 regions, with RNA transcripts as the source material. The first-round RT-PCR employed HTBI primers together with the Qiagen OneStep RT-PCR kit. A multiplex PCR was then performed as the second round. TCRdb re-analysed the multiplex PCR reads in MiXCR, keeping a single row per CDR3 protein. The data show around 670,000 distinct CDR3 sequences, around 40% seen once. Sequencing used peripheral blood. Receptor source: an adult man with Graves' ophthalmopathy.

The CDR3 DNA follows: TGTGCCAGCAGCCTACGGGAAGGACAGGGAGGGGCCGGGGAGCTGTTTTTT. Translation gives CASSLREGQGGAGELFF. The genes are TRBV25-1 and TRBJ2-2; D perhaps matches TRBD1 (8 bases). The V gene lost 6 bases and the J gene lost 6 bases, with 23 bases spanning the gap. The CDR3 has 17 residues. Germline V gene sequence: CDR1 MGHDK, CDR2 SYGVNS. The whole variable domain, filled in from reference TRBV25-1 and TRBJ2-2, reads EADIYQTPRYLVIGTGKKITLECSQTMGHDKMYWYQQDPGMELHLIHYSYGVNSTEKGDLSSESTVSRIRTEHFPLTLESARPSHTSQYLCASSLREGQGGAGELFFGEGSRLTVL.

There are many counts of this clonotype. The CDR3 reads CSVVRTMNTEAFF. The CDR3, as DNA: TGCAGCGTTGTAAGAACCATGAACACTGAAGCTTTCTTT. The rearrangement links TRBV29-1 to TRBJ1-1; D remains unclear. The length of the CDR3 is 13 residues. Germline CDR1 is SQVTM and CDR2 is ANQGSEA. The V end was cut by 4 bases, the J end by 0 bases, with 9 bases between. Drawing the rest from reference TRBV29-1 and TRBJ1-1, the complete variable domain is SAVISQKPSRDICQRGTSLTIQCQVDSQVTMMFWYRQQPGQSLTLIATANQGSEATYESGFVIDKFPISRPNLTFSTLTVSNMSPEDSSIYLCSVVRTMNTEAFFGQGTRLTVV.

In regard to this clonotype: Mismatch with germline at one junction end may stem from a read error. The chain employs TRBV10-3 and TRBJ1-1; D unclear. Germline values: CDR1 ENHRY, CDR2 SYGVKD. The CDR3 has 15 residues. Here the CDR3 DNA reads TGTGCCAGCAGTTATGGTCGGATGCGTGACACGGAAGCTTTCTTT. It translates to CASSYGRMRDTEAFF.

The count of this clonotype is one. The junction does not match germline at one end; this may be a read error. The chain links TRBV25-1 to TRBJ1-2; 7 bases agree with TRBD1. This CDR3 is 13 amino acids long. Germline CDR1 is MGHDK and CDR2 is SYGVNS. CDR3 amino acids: CASSTPGTAKPNF. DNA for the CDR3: TGTGCCAGCAGTACACCCGGGACAGCCAAACCGAATTTC.

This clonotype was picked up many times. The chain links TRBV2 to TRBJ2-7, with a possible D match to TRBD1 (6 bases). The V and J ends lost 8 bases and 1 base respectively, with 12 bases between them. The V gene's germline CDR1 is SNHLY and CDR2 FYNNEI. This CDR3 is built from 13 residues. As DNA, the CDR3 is TGTGCCAGCCGTCCGACAGGATCCTACGAGCAGTACTTC. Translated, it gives CASRPTGSYEQYF.

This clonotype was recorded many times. DNA for the CDR3: TGTGCCAGCAGTGACGGGGGTGCTAATGGCTACACCTTC. It encodes CASSDGGANGYTF. The rearrangement links TRBV2 to TRBJ1-2; tentative D call: TRBD1 (5 bases). This CDR3 contains 13 residues. The ends were cut back, 3 bases at V and 6 bases at J, with 11 bases in the middle. Germline CDR1 is SNHLY and CDR2 is FYNNEI. Full variable domain (outside the CDR3, taken from reference TRBV2 and TRBJ1-2): EPEVTQTPSHQVTQMGQEVILRCVPISNHLYFYWYRQILGQKVEFLVSFYNNEISEKSEIFDDQFSVERPDGSNFTLKIRSTKLEDSAMYFCASSDGGANGYTFGSGTRLTVV.

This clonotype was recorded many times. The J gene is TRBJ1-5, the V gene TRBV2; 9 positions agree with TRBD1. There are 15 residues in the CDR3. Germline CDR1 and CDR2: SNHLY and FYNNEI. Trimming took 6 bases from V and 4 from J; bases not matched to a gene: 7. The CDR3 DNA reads TGTGCCAGCAGGTTACAGGGGGCGGCTAATCAGCCCCAGCATTTT. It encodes CASRLQGAANQPQHF.

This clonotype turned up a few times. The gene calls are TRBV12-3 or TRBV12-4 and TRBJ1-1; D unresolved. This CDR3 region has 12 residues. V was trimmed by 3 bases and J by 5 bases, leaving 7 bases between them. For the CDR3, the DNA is TGTGCCAGCAGTTTTGAAAGAACTGAAGCTTTCTTT. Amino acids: CASSFERTEAFF.

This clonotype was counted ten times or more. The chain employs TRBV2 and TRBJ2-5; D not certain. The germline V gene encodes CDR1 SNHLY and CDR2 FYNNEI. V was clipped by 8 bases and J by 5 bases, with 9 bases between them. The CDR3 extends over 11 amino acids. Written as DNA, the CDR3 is TGTGCCAGCTCTCTTTGGGAGACCCAGTACTTC. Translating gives CASSLWETQYF.

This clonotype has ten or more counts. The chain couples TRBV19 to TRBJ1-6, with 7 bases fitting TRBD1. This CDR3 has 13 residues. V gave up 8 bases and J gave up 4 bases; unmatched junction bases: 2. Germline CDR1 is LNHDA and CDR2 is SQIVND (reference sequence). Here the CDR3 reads CASHRGYNSPLHF. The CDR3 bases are TGTGCCAGTCACAGGGGATATAATTCACCCCTCCACTTT. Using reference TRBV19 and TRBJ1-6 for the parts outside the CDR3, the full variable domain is DGGITQSPKYLFRKEGQNVTLSCEQNLNHDAMYWYRQDPGQGLRLIYYSQIVNDFQKGDIAEGYSVSREKKESFPLTVTSAQKNPTAFYLCASHRGYNSPLHFGNGTRLTVT.

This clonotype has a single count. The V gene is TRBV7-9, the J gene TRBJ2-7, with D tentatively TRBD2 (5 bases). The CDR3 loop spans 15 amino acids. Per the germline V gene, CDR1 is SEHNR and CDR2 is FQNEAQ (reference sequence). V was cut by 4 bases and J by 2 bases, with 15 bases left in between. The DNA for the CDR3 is TGTGCCAGCAGCTCTCCTGTCGGGGTAGCCTACGAGCAGTACTTC. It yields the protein CASSSPVGVAYEQYF.

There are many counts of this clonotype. CDR3 DNA sequence: TGTGCCACCAAGGAGGGGTTCGGGAACACTGAAGCTTTCTTT. It encodes CATKEGFGNTEAFF. The rearrangement uses TRBV15 and TRBJ1-1; perhaps TRBD1 as D (5 bases). This CDR3 has 14 amino acids. The germline gives CDR1 LNHNV, CDR2 YYDKDF (reference sequence). Trimming took off 7 bases at V and 1 base at J, with 13 bases between the two ends.

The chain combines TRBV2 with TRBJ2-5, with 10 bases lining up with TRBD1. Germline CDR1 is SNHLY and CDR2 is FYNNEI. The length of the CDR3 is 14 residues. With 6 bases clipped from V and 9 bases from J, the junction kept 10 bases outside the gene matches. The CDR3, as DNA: TGTGCCAGCAGGGGGACAGGGGAAATTCAGCCCCAGTACTTC. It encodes CASRGTGEIQPQYF.

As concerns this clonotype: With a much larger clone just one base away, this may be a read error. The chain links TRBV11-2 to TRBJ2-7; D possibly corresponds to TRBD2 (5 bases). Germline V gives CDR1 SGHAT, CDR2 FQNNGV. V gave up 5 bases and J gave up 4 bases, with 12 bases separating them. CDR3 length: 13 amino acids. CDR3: CASSPGIHYEQYF. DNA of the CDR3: TGTGCCAGCAGCCCGGGGATACATTACGAGCAGTACTTC.

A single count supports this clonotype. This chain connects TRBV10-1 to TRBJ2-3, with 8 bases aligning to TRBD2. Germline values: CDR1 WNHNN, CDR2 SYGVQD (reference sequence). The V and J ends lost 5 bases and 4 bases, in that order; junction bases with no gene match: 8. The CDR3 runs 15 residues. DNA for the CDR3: TGCGCCAGCAGTTATTCCGGGACTAGTGCAGATACGCAGTATTTT. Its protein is CASSYSGTSADTQYF.

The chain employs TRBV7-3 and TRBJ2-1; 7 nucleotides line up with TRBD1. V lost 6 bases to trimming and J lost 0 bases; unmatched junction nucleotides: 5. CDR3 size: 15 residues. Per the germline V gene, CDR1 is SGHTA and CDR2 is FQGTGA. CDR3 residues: CASSLTGLSYNEQFF. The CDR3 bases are TGTGCCAGCAGTCTGACAGGGCTCTCCTACAATGAGCAGTTCTTC.

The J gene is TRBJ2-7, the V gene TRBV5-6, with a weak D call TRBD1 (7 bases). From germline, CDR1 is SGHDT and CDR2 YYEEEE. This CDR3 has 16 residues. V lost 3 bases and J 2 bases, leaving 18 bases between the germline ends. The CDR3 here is CASSSGGGQSTYEQYF. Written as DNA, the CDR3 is TGTGCCAGCAGCTCCGGAGGGGGACAGAGTACCTACGAGCAGTACTTC. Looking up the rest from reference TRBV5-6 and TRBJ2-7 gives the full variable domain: DAGVTQSPTHLIKTRGQQVTLRCSPKSGHDTVSWYQQALGQGPQFIFQYYEEEERQRGNFPDRFSGHQFPNYSSELNVNALLLGDSALYLCASSSGGGQSTYEQYFGPGTRLTVT.

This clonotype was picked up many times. DNA for the CDR3: TGCAGTGCTAGGGCCGGGACGCTATGGTCACCCCTCCACTTT. Protein sequence: CSARAGTLWSPLHF. The chain recombines TRBV20-1 with TRBJ1-6, with a tentative D call TRBD1 (5 bases). The CDR3 sequence is 14 residues long. The germline V gene encodes CDR1 DFQATT and CDR2 SNEGSKA (reference sequence). Trimming stripped 3 bases from V and 10 bases from J, with 16 bases between.